A single sample gave rise to the 31 T cell receptor beta chains below, sequenced in a study of regulatory T cells in long-lasting Graves disease. Sample time point: newly diagnosed GD, antithyroid drugs for less than 3 months. PBMC RNA was the source of the TCR library. According to the study, TCR beta libraries were built with iRepertoire HTBI primers and CDR3-region Arm-PCR. Using its own MiXCR run on the multiplex PCR reads, TCRdb lists one record per CDR3 protein. The sample lists hundreds of thousands of distinct CDR3 sequences, 16% occurring once. Separately, the same data were catalogued under a study of T cells in Graves' hyperthyroidism and ophthalmopathy.

The material was peripheral blood mononuclear cells (PBMCs), obtained at new diagnosis, from a patient treated with antithyroid drugs. The source of these receptors is a woman in her forties or fifties with Graves disease.

The sample holds a few counts of this clonotype. The chain has TRBV6-1 and TRBJ2-2; D gene ambiguous. The CDR3 totals 13 residues. Germline lookup yields CDR1 MNHNS and CDR2 SASEGT. Trimming shortened V by 7 bases and J by 2 bases, and 8 bases separated the two germline ends. The chain's CDR3 is CASINRNTGELFF. Written as DNA, the CDR3 is TGTGCCAGCATCAACAGAAACACCGGGGAGCTGTTTTTT.

This clonotype has ten or more counts. V gene TRBV12-3 or TRBV12-4 combines with J gene TRBJ2-7, with D possibly being TRBD1 or TRBD2 (6 bases each). This CDR3 spans 13 amino acids. V was pared by 3 bases and J by 5 bases, with 11 bases between. CDR3 coding DNA: TGTGCCAGCAGTTTGGGGGGCTTAAACGAGCAGTACTTC. Its protein product is CASSLGGLNEQYF.

This clonotype was recorded at least ten times. The chain is built from TRBV29-1 and TRBJ2-3; D is perhaps TRBD1 or TRBD2 (6 bases each). The germline V and J ends were trimmed by 6 bases and 10 bases, with 26 bases remaining between them. Germline loops: CDR1 SQVTM, CDR2 ANQGSEA. This CDR3 is 15 amino acids long. The CDR3 sequence is CSVGGIPTDFIAQYF. In DNA, the CDR3 is TGCAGCGTAGGGGGGATTCCGACAGATTTCATAGCGCAGTATTTT.

As concerns this clonotype: This may arise from a read error, as a much more abundant clone is one base away. The V call is TRBV7-3, the J call TRBJ2-3; 13 bases are a match to TRBD2. The J segment lost 4 bases and the V segment lost 2 bases, leaving 3 bases of the junction unmatched. Germline CDR1 and CDR2: SGHTA and FQGTGA. This CDR3 is 16 amino acids long. The CDR3 sequence: CASSLGLAGAADTQYF. For the CDR3, the DNA is TGTGCCAGCAGCTTAGGACTAGCGGGGGCCGCAGATACGCAGTATTTT. Full variable domain (outside the CDR3, taken from reference TRBV7-3 and TRBJ2-3): GAGVSQTPSNKVTEKGKYVELRCDPISGHTALYWYRQSLGQGPEFLIYFQGTGAADDSGLPNDRFFAVRPEGSVSTLKIQRTERGDSAVYLCASSLGLAGAADTQYFGPGTRLTVL.

This clonotype was seen only a few times. The chain recombines TRBV27 with TRBJ1-1; 7 nucleotides line up with TRBD1. Trimming took 6 bases from V and 2 from J; bases not matched to a gene: 9. The CDR3 runs to 15 residues. Germline V gene sequence: CDR1 MNHEY, CDR2 SMNVEV (reference sequence). In DNA form, the CDR3 reads TGTGCCAGCAGACCGACCGGGACAGCAAACACTGAAGCTTTCTTT. As protein: CASRPTGTANTEAFF.

This clonotype was observed once. Since a much larger clone is just one base distant, this may be a read error. The chain carries TRBV2 and TRBJ2-1, with D possibly being TRBD1 (6 bases). Germline lookup yields CDR1 SNHLY and CDR2 FYNNEI. The CDR3 spans 13 residues. The V and J ends lost 3 bases and 8 bases respectively, with 11 bases between them. The CDR3 DNA is TGTGCCAGCAGTGAGGTCCAGGGGCATGAGCAGTTCTTC. Translating it yields CASSEVQGHEQFF.

This clonotype occurred many times. The junction departs from the called germline gene at one end, perhaps through a read error. The gene calls are TRBV7-7 and TRBJ2-1, with D unresolved. There are 14 residues in the CDR3. Germline V gene lookup returns CDR1 SSHAT and CDR2 FNYEAQ (reference sequence). The CDR3 bases are TGTGCTAGCAGCTTAGCCTCGCTTGGTAATGAGCAGTTCTTC. It yields the protein CASSLASLGNEQFF.

In its sample, this clonotype was seen many times. The chain carries TRBV11-1 and TRBJ2-2, with 7 bases matching TRBD1. Germline V CDR1 and CDR2: SGHAT, FQDESV (reference sequence). The CDR3 consists of 15 residues. The V segment lost 5 bases and the J segment 3 bases; nucleotides outside the gene matches: 6. For the CDR3, the DNA is TGTGCCAGCAGCAAAACAGGGGTCCACACCGGGGAGCTGTTTTTT. Translated: CASSKTGVHTGELFF.

CDR3 sequence (DNA): TGTGCCAGCAGCTTAGCCCCTGAAGCTTTCTTT. It codes for CASSLAPEAFF. The chain combines TRBV7-3 with TRBJ1-1; D uncertain. Germline values: CDR1 SGHTA, CDR2 FQGTGA. V was clipped by 2 bases and J by 6 bases, with 4 bases between them. The CDR3 has 11 residues.

The chain joins TRBV25-1 to TRBJ1-4; D is unresolved. Germline values: CDR1 MGHDK, CDR2 SYGVNS. V lost 0 bases and J 5 bases, leaving 7 bases between the germline ends. The CDR3 extends over 14 amino acids. Here the CDR3 reads CASSEYLSNEKLFF. The CDR3 DNA reads TGTGCCAGCAGTGAATATCTCAGCAATGAAAAACTGTTTTTT.

This clonotype came up many times. This chain links TRBV2 with TRBJ2-3; no reliable D call. Near its end, the DNA agrees better with TRBJ2-5, so the J call may be wrong. Looked up from germline, CDR1 is SNHLY and CDR2 is FYNNEI. The CDR3 extends over 13 amino acids. The CDR3 DNA reads as TGTGCCAGCAGTGGGTGGTGGGGAGAGACCCAGTACTTC. Protein sequence: CASSGWWGETQYF.

In its sample, this clonotype was seen many times. The J gene is TRBJ1-1, the V gene TRBV3-1; D may be TRBD1 (5 bases). The CDR3 consists of 15 residues. Trimming removed 8 bases from V and 1 base from J, with 17 bases in between. CDR1 and CDR2 (germline): LGHDT, YNNKEL (reference sequence). CDR3 bases: TGTGCCAGCGTTAGGGGCGGTTGGGGGAACACTGAAGCTTTCTTT. It encodes CASVRGGWGNTEAFF. Variable domain in full (rest from reference TRBV3-1 and TRBJ1-1): DTAVSQTPKYLVTQMGNDKSIKCEQNLGHDTMYWYKQDSKKFLKIMFSYNNKELIINETVPNRFSPKSPDKAHLNLHINSLELGDSAVYFCASVRGGWGNTEAFFGQGTRLTVV.

In its sample, this clonotype was seen a few times. CDR3 amino acids: CASRFDTYSNQPQHF. The CDR3 DNA sequence: TGTGCCAGCCGCTTCGACACCTATAGCAATCAGCCCCAGCATTTT. V is TRBV6-1 and J is TRBJ1-5; D not resolved. There are 15 residues in the CDR3. Germline V gives CDR1 MNHNS, CDR2 SASEGT. The V end lost 8 bases, the J end lost 0 bases, and 14 bases lay between the germline ends.

This rearrangement joins TRBV6-1 to TRBJ1-6; D ambiguous. Per the germline V gene, CDR1 is MNHNS and CDR2 is SASEGT. This CDR3 spans 16 amino acids. The V and J ends lost 6 bases and 5 bases respectively, with 17 bases between them. The CDR3 DNA sequence: TGTGCCAGCAGAATGCGGGGTGCCGAGAATAATTCACCCCTCCACTTT. Protein: CASRMRGAENNSPLHF.

This rearrangement joins TRBV2 to TRBJ1-2; 7 bases are a match to TRBD1. The CDR3 extends over 14 amino acids. Trimming removed 9 bases from V and 1 base from J; junction bases left unmatched: 8. The germline gives CDR1 SNHLY, CDR2 FYNNEI. CDR3 in amino acids: CASRTGVDNYGYTF. CDR3 in DNA: TGTGCCAGTAGAACAGGGGTCGATAACTATGGCTACACCTTC.

In this sample, this clonotype turned up many times. V and J are TRBV2 and TRBJ1-2; weak D call: TRBD1 (6 bases). CDR3 length: 14 residues. Germline-derived CDR1 and CDR2 are SNHLY and FYNNEI. Between the trimmed V and J ends, which lost 10 bases and 4 bases, there was a span of 19 bases. DNA of the CDR3: TGTGCCACAGACCTAAGGGGGGTTGGCTATGGCTACACCTTC. It codes for CATDLRGVGYGYTF. Together with reference TRBV2 and TRBJ1-2, the CDR3 gives the full variable domain: EPEVTQTPSHQVTQMGQEVILRCVPISNHLYFYWYRQILGQKVEFLVSFYNNEISEKSEIFDDQFSVERPDGSNFTLKIRSTKLEDSAMYFCATDLRGVGYGYTFGSGTRLTVV.

This chain links TRBV20-1 with TRBJ2-5; possibly TRBD2 for D (6 bases). This CDR3 spans 13 amino acids. Germline CDR1 DFQATT, CDR2 SNEGSKA (reference sequence). Trimming took 0 bases from V and 7 from J, leaving 12 bases between them. Here the CDR3 DNA reads TGCAGTGCTAGAGAGGGGGTGGGGGGGACCCAGTACTTC. As protein: CSAREGVGGTQYF.

In this sample, this clonotype turned up many times. The chain is built from TRBV20-1 and TRBJ1-5, with a tentative D call TRBD1 (5 bases). CDR3 length: 13 residues. The germline V and J ends were trimmed by 0 bases and 5 bases, with 8 bases remaining between them. Looked up from germline, CDR1 is DFQATT and CDR2 is SNEGSKA (reference sequence). The CDR3 here is CSARDQGDQPQHF. CDR3 sequence (DNA): TGCAGTGCTAGAGATCAAGGGGATCAGCCCCAGCATTTT.

This clonotype was detected ten times or more. The chain employs TRBV28 and TRBJ2-1, with 8 nucleotides matching TRBD2. Trimming removed 10 bases from V and 1 base from J; junction bases left unmatched: 9. Germline lookup yields CDR1 MDHEN and CDR2 SYDVKM. The CDR3 spans 15 residues. The CDR3 DNA reads TGTGCCACCGACGGGGGGGCCCTTTCCTACAATGAGCAGTTCTTC. It translates to CATDGGALSYNEQFF. The entire variable domain, with the rest obtained from reference TRBV28 and TRBJ2-1, is as follows: DVKVTQSSRYLVKRTGEKVFLECVQDMDHENMFWYRQDPGLGLRLIYFSYDVKMKEKGDIPEGYSVSREKKERFSLILESASTNQTSMYLCATDGGALSYNEQFFGPGTRLTVL.

The sample holds a few counts of this clonotype. Here the CDR3 omits its conserved ending phenylalanine or tryptophan, so a read error is the likely source. The chain couples TRBV6-2 or TRBV6-3 to TRBJ1-1; 9 bases are a match to TRBD1. Germline CDR1 reads MNHEY; CDR2 reads SVGEGT. There are 15 residues in the CDR3. The J segment lost 5 bases and the V segment lost 0 bases, leaving 4 bases of the junction unmatched. CDR3 coding DNA: TGTGCCAGCAGTTACTCTGGGACAGGGAAGACTGAAGCTTTCCTT. Residues: CASSYSGTGKTEAFL.

This clonotype was detected ten times or more. The chain is built from TRBV12-3 or TRBV12-4 and TRBJ1-4; D is undetermined. The CDR3 length is 14 residues. V gave up 2 bases and J gave up 2 bases, with 6 bases separating them. The CDR3 reads CASSLLGTNEKLFF. As DNA, the CDR3 is TGTGCCAGCAGTTTATTGGGCACTAATGAAAAACTGTTTTTT.

The CDR3 coding sequence is TGTGCCAGCAGCTCTTCCGGGGGACCCCTCGAGACCCAGTACTTC. Protein product: CASSSSGGPLETQYF. The chain combines TRBV5-5 with TRBJ2-5, with D tentatively TRBD2 (6 bases). Germline CDR1 reads SGHKS; CDR2 reads YYEKEE (reference sequence). V was shortened by 3 bases and J by 5 bases, with 17 bases between the two germline ends. The CDR3 length is 15 residues.

This clonotype was picked up many times. The rearrangement joins TRBV11-2 to TRBJ1-6; the match to TRBD1 covers 7 bases. CDR1 and CDR2 from the germline V gene are SGHAT and FQNNGV. J gave up 10 bases and V 6 bases, and 9 bases lay outside the gene matches. CDR3 length equals 14 residues. CDR3 sequence: CASRSTGIKSPLHF. The CDR3 coding sequence is TGTGCCAGCAGGTCGACAGGGATTAAATCACCCCTCCACTTT.

This clonotype occurred many times. The J gene is TRBJ2-1, the V gene TRBV7-8; TRBD1 aligns across 8 bases. The CDR3 runs to 15 residues. The germline V gene encodes CDR1 SGHVS and CDR2 FQNEAQ. Germline trimming cut 1 base from V and 4 bases from J; bases unmatched to any gene: 3. The CDR3 spells CASSLVGTGYNEQFF. The DNA for the CDR3 is TGTGCCAGCAGCTTAGTGGGGACAGGTTACAATGAGCAGTTCTTC.

This clonotype has at least ten counts. This chain links TRBV11-1 with TRBJ2-2, with D possibly matching TRBD2 (7 bases). The CDR3 loop spans 16 amino acids. In germline, CDR1 is SGHAT, CDR2 FQDESV (reference sequence). Between the trimmed V and J ends, which lost 1 base and 4 bases, there was a span of 13 bases. DNA for the CDR3: TGTGCCAGCAGCTTAGACGGGGGGCTCGGCACCGGGGAGCTGTTTTTT. Translation: CASSLDGGLGTGELFF.

Concerning this clonotype: This may arise from a read error, as a much more abundant clone is one base away. The V and J genes are TRBV7-3 and TRBJ1-1, with 7 bases matching TRBD1. CDR3 length: 14 residues. The germline CDR1 and CDR2 sequences are SGHTA and FQGTGA. In DNA, the CDR3 is TGTGCCAGCAGCTTCGACAGGGAGAACACTGAAGCTCTCTTT. Residues: CASSFDRENTEALF.

This clonotype was seen many times. The genes are TRBV2 and TRBJ1-5; D unresolved. The CDR3 is 14 amino acids. The V end lost 3 bases, the J end lost 2 bases, and 8 bases lay between the germline ends. Germline CDR1 SNHLY, CDR2 FYNNEI. This chain's CDR3 is CASSDEGGNQPQHF. As DNA, the CDR3 is TGTGCCAGCAGTGATGAGGGAGGCAATCAGCCCCAGCATTTT.

There are a few counts of this clonotype. This rearrangement joins TRBV6-1 to TRBJ1-5, with D unclear. The V gene's germline CDR1 is MNHNS and CDR2 SASEGT. The germline V and J ends were trimmed by 6 bases and 7 bases, with 7 bases remaining between them. The CDR3 is 11 residues long. CDR3: CASSQGQPQHF. The CDR3 DNA reads TGTGCCAGCAGCCAAGGCCAGCCCCAGCATTTT.

A note on this clonotype: One end of the junction fails to match germline, which may point to a read error. J is TRBJ2-7 and V is TRBV29-1; the match to TRBD1 covers 7 bases. The CDR3 has 12 amino acids. From germline, CDR1 is SQVTM and CDR2 ANQGSEA. CDR3 protein: CSYRTGYYEQCF. Written as DNA, the CDR3 is TGCAGCTATAGGACAGGCTACTACGAGCAGTGCTTC.

This clonotype was recorded many times. The chain is built from TRBV3-1 and TRBJ1-6; 8 bases fit TRBD1. CDR3 length: 14 amino acids. The germline gives CDR1 LGHDT, CDR2 YNNKEL (reference sequence). Trimming at V came to 3 bases and at J to 7 bases, leaving 2 bases not matched to a gene. The DNA of the CDR3 is TGTGCCAGCAGCCAGAGACAGGGGAATTCACCCCTCCACTTT. Amino acid sequence: CASSQRQGNSPLHF.

This clonotype showed up many times. This rearrangement joins TRBV12-3 or TRBV12-4 to TRBJ1-1; D is uncertain. The CDR3 is 17 residues long. The V end was cut by 2 bases, the J end by 1 base, with 17 bases between. The DNA of the CDR3 is TGTGCCAGCAGTTTAAGGGAACTGTTATGGGCGAACACTGAAGCTTTCTTT. Its protein product is CASSLRELLWANTEAFF.